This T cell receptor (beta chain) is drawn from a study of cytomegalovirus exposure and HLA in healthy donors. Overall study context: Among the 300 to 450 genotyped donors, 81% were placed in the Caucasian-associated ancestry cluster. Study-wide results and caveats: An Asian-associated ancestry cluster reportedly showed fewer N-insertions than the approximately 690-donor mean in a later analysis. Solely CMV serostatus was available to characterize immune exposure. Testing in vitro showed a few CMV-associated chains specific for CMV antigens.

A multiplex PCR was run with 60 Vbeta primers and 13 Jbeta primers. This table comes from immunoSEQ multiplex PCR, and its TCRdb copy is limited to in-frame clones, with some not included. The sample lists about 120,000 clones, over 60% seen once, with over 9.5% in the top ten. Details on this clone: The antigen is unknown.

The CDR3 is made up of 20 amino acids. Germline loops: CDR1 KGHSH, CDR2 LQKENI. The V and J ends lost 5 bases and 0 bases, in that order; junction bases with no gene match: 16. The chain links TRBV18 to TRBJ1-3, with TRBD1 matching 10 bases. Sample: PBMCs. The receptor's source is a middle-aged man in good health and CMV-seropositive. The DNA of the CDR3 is TGTGCCAGCTCAGGAACTGGGACAGGGGCCCCACAAAACTCTGGAAACACCATATATTTT. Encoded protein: CASSGTGTGAPQNSGNTIYF. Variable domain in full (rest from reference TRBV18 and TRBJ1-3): NAGVMQNPRHLVRRRGQEARLRCSPMKGHSHVYWYRQLPEEGLKFMVYLQKENIIDESGMPKERFSAEFPKEGPSILRIQQVVRGDSAAYFCASSGTGTGAPQNSGNTIYFGEGSWLTVV.